One T cell receptor (beta chain) is described in this entry. Clones were read by immunoSEQ multiplex PCR, and TCRdb kept only the in-frame ones, dropping some. The sample holds 300,000 to 450,000 clones; roughly nine tenths are singletons and the top ten take 3%. These data come from a study of blood T cell repertoires in COVID-19. At the level of the study: Researchers got acute and convalescent COVID-19 samples from the United States, Italy and Spain.

The germline CDR1 and CDR2 sequences are MNHEY and SMNVEV (reference sequence). The CDR3 has 14 residues. V gave up 0 bases and J gave up 5 bases; unmatched junction bases: 4. Sequencing was done on a sample of peripheral blood. The V gene is TRBV27, the J gene TRBJ2-7; TRBD1 matches at 7 bases. This receptor was taken from a woman between 25 and 40 years old with COVID-19, enrolled during active disease. CDR3 amino acids: CASSLSRTGHEQYF. The CDR3 DNA follows: TGTGCCAGCAGTTTATCGAGGACAGGCCACGAGCAGTACTTC.